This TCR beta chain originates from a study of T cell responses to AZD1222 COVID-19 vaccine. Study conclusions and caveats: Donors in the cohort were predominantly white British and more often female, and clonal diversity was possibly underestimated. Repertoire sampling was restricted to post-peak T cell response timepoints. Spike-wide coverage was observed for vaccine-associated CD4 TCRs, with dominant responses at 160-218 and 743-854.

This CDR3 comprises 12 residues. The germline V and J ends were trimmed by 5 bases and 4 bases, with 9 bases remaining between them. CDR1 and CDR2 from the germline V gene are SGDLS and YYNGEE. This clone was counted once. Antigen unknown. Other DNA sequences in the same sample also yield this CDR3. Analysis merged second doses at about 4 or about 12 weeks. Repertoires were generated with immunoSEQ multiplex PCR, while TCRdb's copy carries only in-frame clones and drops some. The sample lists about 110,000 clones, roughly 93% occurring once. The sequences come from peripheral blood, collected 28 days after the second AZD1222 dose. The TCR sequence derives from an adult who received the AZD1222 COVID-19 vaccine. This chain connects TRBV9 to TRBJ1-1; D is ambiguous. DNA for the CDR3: TGTGCCAGCAGTGTCCTTTCCACTGAAGCTTTCTTT. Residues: CASSVLSTEAFF.